This TCR beta chain originates from a study of T-cell reconstitution after alpha-beta-depleted transplantation in children. Overall study results and limits: About two months after transplant, alpha-beta T cells reportedly came from several hundred expanded graft clones.

This clonotype was picked up a small number of times. Its antigen is not known. The authors prepared the TCRbeta library with unique molecular identifiers. TCRdb passed the PCR reads through MiXCR, listing each CDR3 protein once. Of about 400,000 distinct CDR3 sequences in the sample, 16% were seen once. Losses at the gene ends were 1 base for V and 2 bases for J; bases not matched to a gene: 8. From germline, CDR1 is KGHDR and CDR2 SFDVKD. This CDR3 contains 18 residues. This clonotype was obtained from a boy in the first two years of life who had a stem cell transplant for Wiskott-Aldrich syndrome, so the T cells may come from the graft donor. This chain connects TRBV24-1 to TRBJ2-2; 8 nucleotides align to TRBD2. The sequencing here drew on PBMCs, mostly from graft donor cells, taken 360 days after TCRalphabeta/CD19-depleted stem cell transplant. CDR3 sequence (DNA): TGTGCCACCAGTGATTTACGTCATAGCGGGGCAAACACCGGGGAGCTGTTTTTT. Translation: CATSDLRHSGANTGELFF.